A selection of T cell receptor beta chains follows, all from one sample in a study of blood T cell repertoires in COVID-19. Produced via immunoSEQ multiplex PCR; TCRdb's table is partial and in-frame only. The sample lists 300,000 or so clones; roughly 88% were seen once. The sample taken for sequencing was peripheral blood. Receptors were obtained from a woman aged 25 to 39 with COVID-19, enrolled during active disease. The CDR3 runs from the conserved cysteine through the conserved F or W. A D gene is named only where the DNA matches it firmly. Size tells how often a clone was seen (once, few, many) or the class of an expanded clone, and some rows leave it out.

V gene	D gene	J gene	clone size	CDR3 DNA	CDR3 protein
TRBV18	.	TRBJ2-7	.	TGTGCCAGCTCACCATCTTCGGGGAGACCCTACGAGCAGTACTTC	CASSPSSGRPYEQYF
TRBV15	.	TRBJ2-3	.	TGTGCCACCAGCAGAGATAACGGCGGGACGGATACGCAGTATTTT	CATSRDNGGTDTQYF
TRBV2	.	TRBJ1-1	.	TGTGCCAGCAGTGTACAGGTGAACACTGAAGCTTTCTTT	CASSVQVNTEAFF
TRBV29-1	.	TRBJ2-7	.	TGCAGCGTTGTAGTACCCCCTAAGCAGTACTTC	CSVVVPPKQYF
TRBV25-1	.	TRBJ2-5	.	TGTGCCAGCAGTGAATATAAAGAGACCCAGTACTTC	CASSEYKETQYF
TRBV6-5	TRBD2	TRBJ2-7	.	TGTGCCAGCAGGGGACTAGCGAACACCTACGAGCAGTACTTC	CASRGLANTYEQYF
TRBV6-1	.	TRBJ1-2	.	TGTGCCAGCAGTGAAATAGGCAGGGAAGCTAACTATGGCTACACCTTC	CASSEIGREANYGYTF
TRBV9	TRBD1	TRBJ2-6	.	TGTGCCAGCAGCCCCACCCCGGGACAGGGGGCAGGGGCCAACGTCCTGACTTTC	CASSPTPGQGAGANVLTF
TRBV7-2	TRBD1	TRBJ1-5	.	TGTGCCAGCAGCTTAGGACAGGGTCGCAATCAGCCCCAGCATTTT	CASSLGQGRNQPQHF
TRBV3-1/TRBV3-2	.	TRBJ1-4	.	TGTGCCAGCAGCCTCGTCGGTGATGAAAAACTGTTTTTT	CASSLVGDEKLFF
TRBV5-1	TRBD1	TRBJ1-1	.	TGCGCCAGCAGCTTGGGCGTACAGGGGGGAGCTTTCTTT	CASSLGVQGGAFF
TRBV7-2	TRBD2	TRBJ2-7	.	TGTGCCAGCAGCTTAGCACTAGCGGGAGCCGGATACGAGCAGTACTTC	CASSLALAGAGYEQYF
TRBV9	TRBD1	TRBJ1-1	.	TGTGCCAGCAGCGTAGCTACAGGGGCTGAAGCTTTCTTT	CASSVATGAEAFF
TRBV7-2	TRBD2	TRBJ2-1	.	TGTGCCAGCAGCCAACCGGGACTAGCCCATGAGCAGTTCTTC	CASSQPGLAHEQFF
TRBV20-1	TRBD1	TRBJ1-5	.	TGCAGTGCTAGTAGCGACAGGGAGATCCAGCCCCAGCATTTT	CSASSDREIQPQHF
TRBV3-1/TRBV3-2	.	TRBJ2-7	.	TGTGCCAGCAGCCAGGTGAGAAACGAGCAGTACTTC	CASSQVRNEQYF
TRBV28	.	TRBJ2-7	.	TGTGCCAGCAGTTCGGGAGCGGATTCCTACGAGCAGTACTTC	CASSSGADSYEQYF
TRBV5-1	.	TRBJ2-7	once	TGCGCCAGCAGCTTGTCAGGTGGCTCTATGTACGAGCAGTACTTC	CASSLSGGSMYEQYF
TRBV15	.	TRBJ2-1	.	TGTGCCATCGGGCCCGGGACAACCAATGAGCAGTTCTTC	CAIGPGTTNEQFF
TRBV7-9	TRBD2	TRBJ2-3	.	TGTGCCAGCAGCCAAACTAGCGGGATTACAGATACGCAGTATTTT	CASSQTSGITDTQYF
TRBV28	TRBD1	TRBJ1-5	.	TGTGCCAGCAGTTCTGACCTATGGACAGGGGGCGAAAGGCAGCCCCAGCATTTT	CASSSDLWTGGERQPQHF
TRBV20-1	.	TRBJ1-2	.	TGCAGTGCTAGTCTTCCGGGGGGGGGAGGAGTAGGCTACACCTTC	CSASLPGGGGVGYTF
TRBV7-8	.	TRBJ2-5	.	TGTGCCAGCAGCCCCACAGTGGTGACAAGAGAGACCCAGTACTTC	CASSPTVVTRETQYF
TRBV7-9	TRBD1	TRBJ1-1	.	TGTGCCAGCAGCCCCGGACAGGTTCGCCCGAACACTGAAGCTTTCTTT	CASSPGQVRPNTEAFF
TRBV21-1	.	TRBJ1-2	.	TGTGCCAGCAGCCCTCAAGTGGACAGGGTAGGCGGCTACACCTTC	CASSPQVDRVGGYTF
TRBV29-1	TRBD2	TRBJ2-1	.	TGCAGCGTTGACAGGGGGGAACTAGCGGGAGGGGACAATGAGCAGTTCTTC	CSVDRGELAGGDNEQFF
TRBV30	TRBD1	TRBJ1-4	.	TGTGCCTGGTACGACAGGGAACATAATGAAAAACTGTTTTTT	CAWYDREHNEKLFF
TRBV6-5	TRBD2	TRBJ2-7	.	TGTGCCAGCACCGCGACTAGCGGGAGCAACGAGCAGTACTTC	CASTATSGSNEQYF
TRBV29-1	TRBD1	TRBJ1-2	.	TGCAGCGTGGCCTCGGGGACAGCTGGCTACACCTTC	CSVASGTAGYTF
TRBV28	.	TRBJ1-1	.	TGTGCCAGCAGTTTAGGGGGCGGGAACACTGAAGCTTTCTTT	CASSLGGGNTEAFF
TRBV10-3	.	TRBJ1-6	few	TGTGCCATCGGTGGGCAACATAATTCACCCCTCCACTTT	CAIGGQHNSPLHF
TRBV29-1	.	TRBJ2-1	.	TGCAGCGTTGACCCCAGCGGTAATAGCAATGAGCAGTTCTTC	CSVDPSGNSNEQFF
TRBV14	.	TRBJ1-1	.	TGTGCCAGCAGCCAACCCGGGACTTTGAACACTGAAGCTTTCTTT	CASSQPGTLNTEAFF
TRBV19	TRBD1	TRBJ2-7	.	TGTGCCAGTAGTATCCGGACAGGGGGTTCCTACGAGCAGTACTTC	CASSIRTGGSYEQYF
TRBV19	TRBD1	TRBJ1-2	.	TGTGCCAGTAGGCTAGGGGGCGCGGATGGCTACACCTTC	CASRLGGADGYTF
TRBV19	.	TRBJ1-2	many	TGTGCCAGTAGCACCGGGTCTCTCTATGGCTACACCTTC	CASSTGSLYGYTF
TRBV12-3/TRBV12-4	.	TRBJ1-5	.	TGTGCCAGCAGTGCGACAGATCAGCCCCAGCATTTT	CASSATDQPQHF
TRBV21-1	.	TRBJ2-7	.	TGTGCCAGCAGCGGTTCCGGGACAGCAACCTACGAGCAGTACTTC	CASSGSGTATYEQYF
TRBV5-8	.	TRBJ1-6	.	TGTGCCAGCAGCCCGTTAAGCCAGACAGGCTCCTATAATTCACCCCTCCACTTT	CASSPLSQTGSYNSPLHF
TRBV11-3	.	TRBJ2-7	.	TGTGCCAGCAGCTTAGATCGGGACGAGCAGTACTTC	CASSLDRDEQYF
TRBV27	TRBD2	TRBJ2-7	.	TGTGCCAGCAGTTTAGGGGCGGGAGGGCCGAGTTCCTACGAGCAGTACTTC	CASSLGAGGPSSYEQYF
TRBV7-8	.	TRBJ1-5	.	TGTGCCAGCAGCTTAGACGACAGCAAGCAGCCCCAGCATTTT	CASSLDDSKQPQHF
TRBV4-1	TRBD1	TRBJ1-4	.	TGCGCCAGCAGCCAAGAGCACAGGGGGTGGGAAAAACTGTTTTTT	CASSQEHRGWEKLFF
TRBV7-9	.	TRBJ1-6	.	TGTGCCAGCAGCTTAGCTGTCGATTCACCCCTCCACTTT	CASSLAVDSPLHF
TRBV27	.	TRBJ1-5	.	TGTGCCAGCAGCAGGGCGGGAGGCAATCAGCCCCAGCATTTT	CASSRAGGNQPQHF
TRBV30	.	TRBJ1-1	.	TGTGCCTGGAGTTTTAGCACTGAAGCTTTCTTT	CAWSFSTEAFF
TRBV19	TRBD2	TRBJ2-1	.	TGTGCCAGTAGTCAAGGCGCTTCTAGCGGGAGTGATGAGCAGTTCTTC	CASSQGASSGSDEQFF
TRBV5-5	TRBD1	TRBJ2-1	.	TGTGCCAGCAGCTTGGACGCCTTACCGGGACAGGACTCCTACAATGAGCAGTTCTTC	CASSLDALPGQDSYNEQFF
TRBV5-1	.	TRBJ1-2	.	TGCGCCAGCAGCTTGGCCATTGGGCGTCTCTATGGCTACACCTTC	CASSLAIGRLYGYTF
TRBV29-1	TRBD2	TRBJ2-5	.	TGCAGCACTTGGACTAGCGGGCAAGAGACCCAGTACTTC	CSTWTSGQETQYF
TRBV11-2	.	TRBJ1-1	.	TGTGCCAGCATACTTCGCGGAACCGGCACTGAAGCTTTCTTT	CASILRGTGTEAFF
TRBV12-3/TRBV12-4	.	TRBJ1-2	.	TGTGCCAGCAGCATACAGGGTGGAGGTGGCTACACCTTC	CASSIQGGGGYTF
TRBV15	TRBD1	TRBJ1-5	.	TGTGCCACCAGCCGGAGTGGGACAGGGAATCAGCCCCAGCATTTT	CATSRSGTGNQPQHF
TRBV19	.	TRBJ2-5	.	TGTGCCAGTGGTAGGAGTTGGGAGACCCAGTACTTC	CASGRSWETQYF
TRBV5-1	TRBD1	TRBJ2-2	once	TGCGCCAGCAGCGACGCCGACCGGACAGGGAGCACCGGGGAGCTGTTTTTT	CASSDADRTGSTGELFF